Here is one T cell receptor (beta chain) with its context. Its antigen has not been determined. The sample holds no much larger clone one base away, and base qualities are not on file. The roughly 39 donors, aged about 6 to 100 years, were systemically healthy Caucasian individuals from Russia. About 9.6 milliliters of peripheral blood were collected from each donor into EDTA-treated Vacutainer tubes. Ficoll-Paque density-gradient centrifugation was used to isolate PBMCs, with at least 7 million per sample. Trizol reagent was used to extract total RNA from the PBMCs, yielding at least 5 micrograms per sample. The percentages of naive CD45RAhigh/CD27high T cells were determined by flow cytometry on a PBMC aliquot from every donor. These data belong to a study of blood T cells in healthy people across ages (dated by TCRdb to about 2015). Context from the whole study: Template switching captured roughly one uniquely barcoded TCR beta cDNA molecule per two T cells in model experiments. Using the same blood draw, the study looked at two additional independent replicas of 1 million unique cDNA reads for two donors, one aged 18 to 29 and the other aged 80 or older. Four age groups were formed from the donors: young (average around 15 years), middle-aged (roughly 38), aged (approximately 60) and long-lived (roughly 88). To avoid experimental bias, donors of different ages were randomly spread across the sequencing lanes. Age-related changes in TCR beta repertoire diversity were measured in the study by deep sequencing normalized with unique cDNA molecular identifiers. The paper's findings and limits, for the study overall: Since profiling was done on bulk unsorted PBMCs, naive and antigen-experienced compartments could not be conclusively compared. As age increased, observed TCR beta diversity per million T cells dropped in a roughly linear way, and a significant reduction was already evident by age 40. The CMV infection status of donors was not known, potentially confounding age-related changes in expanded clonotypes. Total diversity estimates from one million sequenced T cells were considered lower bounds and underestimates. Compared with the aged group, more naive CD4+ T cells, fewer expanded clones and increased TCR diversity were shown by the long-lived group, suggesting age selection. The percentage of naive T cells measured by flow cytometry correlated strongly with observed TCR beta diversity.

The CDR3 covers 16 residues, taking in both the cysteine and the phenylalanine. Only CDR3 DNA is held: 48 bases, read in frame from base 1. CDR1 and CDR2 were assigned from the germline V gene as MNHEY and SVGAGI. The V and J ends are trimmed by 0 bases and 3 bases, leaving 14 bases between them. Library prep was done by 5' RACE. Sequencing instrument: Illumina HiSeq 2500. A second roughly 7 to 11 cycle PCR used a sample-barcoded 5' primer and a J-beta primer mix. A unique molecular identifier was introduced onto each TCR beta cDNA molecule by a template-switch 5' adaptor carrying 12 random nucleotides. Each sample yielded at least 2.5 million CDR3-containing paired-end reads. First-strand cDNA synthesis was performed from all RNA using the Mint cDNA synthesis kit, with priming by a TRBC-specific oligonucleotide. Following uracil-DNA glycosylase treatment, all cDNA underwent a first 18-cycle PCR with the universal primers M1SS and BC2_uni_R. Regarding the original processing steps: For normalization, 1 million high-quality reads, each with a distinct molecular identifier, were randomly selected from each sample. Instead of being binned into consensus sequences, reads with shared molecular identifiers were discarded. MiTCR, with a Q25 quality threshold and the strictest error-elimination algorithm, was used for CDR3 identification, clonotype clustering and error correction. A nonparametric unseen species model with Euler transformation was used to estimate a lower bound on total TCR beta diversity. TCRdb ran its own pipeline on the public reads, namely fastp trimming at Q25 and MiXCR clone calling, and kept in-frame beta chains. Every CDR3 protein is listed once, alongside the most common genes and DNA of its rows. The V and J calls were determined by TCRdb, not by the authors. The sample yields some 1.7 million distinct CDR3 sequences; roughly 27% were counted once. The ten largest account for roughly 8% of the sample.

The source of this sequence is a woman in her 30s in good health. The sample comprised blood. The chain employs TRBV6-5 and TRBJ1-2; the D gene remains uncertain. Here is the DNA: TGTGCCAGCAGTTACTCGGCGCGGACGGATTACTATGGCTACACCTTC. This translates into CASSYSARTDYYGYTF.